This TCR beta chain was observed in a study of vaccination and CD4 T cells after COVID-19. As for the study in general: The study enrolled six male and four female convalescents, two of whom were Hispanic. Convalescent patients gave post-COVID blood a median approximately 100 days post-diagnosis, range 35 to 161. The study's findings and limits: Apart from involving relatively few convalescent patients, the work omitted early post-infection timepoints. Convalescent patients' vaccine-specific clones were spike mono-reactive in 304 of 307 cases.

Sequenced with the Oncomine TCR Beta short-read assay was DNA taken from cultured CD4+ T cells. TCRdb re-called the PCR reads through MiXCR, storing one row per CDR3 protein. The sample has around 21,000 distinct CDR3 sequences; around 60% are singletons. The CDR3 is made up of 14 amino acids. V gave up 6 bases and J gave up 5 bases, with 16 bases separating them. Treatment in this sample: roughly 10-day PBMC culture with coronavirus spike peptide pools or control peptides (ViraFEST assay). About this clonotype: Its antigen remains unknown.

Sequenced here: CD4+ T cells from blood, cultured in vitro, sampled after SARS-CoV-2 vaccination. V gene TRBV12-3 or TRBV12-4 combines with J gene TRBJ2-5, with D maybe TRBD2 (6 bases). The clonotype comes from a human donor who had recovered from COVID-19. CDR3 DNA sequence: TGTGCCAGCAGCCCCGGGAGAGGGCCTGAGACCCAGTACTTC. Amino acids: CASSPGRGPETQYF.